This T cell receptor (beta chain) was identified during a study of spatial heterogeneity in lung cancer (dated by TCRdb to between 2019 and 2020). Background on the whole study: Beta-chain transcripts were consistently detected in greater numbers than alpha-chain transcripts, which likely reflects a higher abundance of beta-chain transcripts. TCR transcript counts in tumor regions correlated strongly with a T cell transcriptional module score from matched bulk RNA-seq. In the raw uncorrected reads, each unique combination of TCR and UMI appeared more than ten times on average. The study quantitatively compared TCR alpha and beta repertoires across multiple tumor regions, matched nontumor lung and blood in non-small cell lung cancer. TCR repertoire features were related to nonsynonymous mutation counts determined by whole-exome sequencing of tumor tissue. At surgery, both alpha and beta chains were TCR-sequenced in 200 to 250 tumor regions, approximately 64 matched nontumor lung samples and 50 to 60 PBMC samples.

The library was generated by 5' RACE. Sequencing took place on a NextSeq 500. In the TCR library protocol, a unique molecular identifier was attached to each TCR cDNA molecule so that PCR and sequencing errors could be corrected. Processing in the source paper ran as follows. TCR identification, UMI-based error correction and CDR3 extraction were all carried out with Decombinator tools. TCRs above a frequency of 2 per 1,000, corresponding to the top 1% of the tumor frequency distribution, were defined as expanded. Expanded tumor TCRs were classed as regional if statistically deemed absent (corrected P<0.05) from at least one tumor region, otherwise ubiquitous. Renyi diversity was calculated using the R vegan package after each repertoire was subsampled 100 times to 5,000 TCRs. CDR3 similarity networks were built from amino acid triplet string-kernel similarity, with CDR3s being connected when pairwise similarity was above 0.82. TCRdb ran its own pipeline on the public reads, namely fastp trimming at Q25 and MiXCR clone calling, and kept in-frame beta chains. Entries that share a CDR3 protein sequence are merged under the most common genes and DNA. TCRdb, rather than the study authors, made the V and J calls. This sample has about 4,900 distinct CDR3 sequences in its table, and roughly 22% of those were observed once. More than 9.5% of the sample is taken by the ten largest.

General study outcomes and caveats: A correlation was observed between the number of expanded intratumoral alpha and beta TCRs and the tumor nonsynonymous mutation count. Counts of ubiquitous and regional expanded TCRs were found to correlate with counts of ubiquitous and regional nonsynonymous mutations, respectively. Confirming at a functional level the hypothesis that regional TCRs recognize regional mutations was considered to require additional single-cell paired TCR alpha and beta sequencing. TCR-seq was estimated to cover only 6.5% to 9% of tumor T cells for alpha chains and approximately 13% for beta chains.

The sample's time point label is to be understood as: sample taken at primary tumor resection. The donors were about 71 patients from the lung TRACERx cohort who had early-stage, untreated non-small cell lung cancer. Whole RNA extracted from tumor and nontumor lung tissue, or from cryopreserved PBMC samples, was used for TCR sequencing without cell sorting. Patients were selected for TCR sequencing only if sufficient RNA was available from at least two tumor regions. Tumor and adjacent nontumor lung specimens were reviewed by a lung pathologist before selection. Many counts were recorded for this clonotype. What antigen it recognizes has not been identified. No base quality information exists; no much larger clone differs at one position. From its cysteine to its phenylalanine, the CDR3 spans 15 amino acids. The CDR3 DNA has 45 bases and is translated from base 1. CDR1 and CDR2 are read off the germline V gene as MDHEN and SYDVKM. Trimming at the junction amounts to 5 bases on V and 1 base on J, and the germline ends lie 13 bases apart.

The starting material was lung tumor tissue, obtained at surgery. Here the chain combines TRBV28 and TRBJ2-3, with a tentative D call of TRBD1 or TRBD2, each matching 5 bases. This TCR came from a male donor with early-stage non-small cell lung cancer. The DNA reads as follows: TGTGCCAGCAGTGTACCGGGACGGGGCACAGATACGCAGTATTTT. Translated, this is CASSVPGRGTDTQYF.